One T cell receptor (beta chain) is described in this entry. TCRdb keeps only in-frame clones here, not all; method: immunoSEQ multiplex PCR. The profile shows 70,000 or so clones, about 89% of them singletons. The data were obtained in a study of T cell changes during pregnancy in multiple sclerosis. The sequencing here drew on CD4+ T cells from peripheral blood mononuclear cells, taken before pregnancy. This clonotype was sampled from a female donor with multiple sclerosis, enrolled in a pregnancy study.

In DNA form, the CDR3 reads TGTGCCAGTAGTATAGGCCCGGGGGGTTCAGCCAAAAACATTCAGTACTTC. Amino acids: CASSIGPGGSAKNIQYF. This chain links TRBV19 with TRBJ2-4; 7 nucleotides match TRBD2. The junction had 6 bases not matched to a gene; V was cut back by 1 base and J by 0 bases. The CDR3 consists of 17 residues. Germline-derived CDR1 and CDR2 are LNHDA and SQIVND (reference sequence).